A single sample gave rise to the 14 T cell receptor beta chains below, sequenced in a study of monozygotic twins with inflammatory bowel disease. TCRdb derives one entry per CDR3 protein from the 5' RACE reads, leaving out DNA. The sample features some 130,000 distinct CDR3 sequences, with around 1.3% in its top ten. What was sequenced was blood. The origin of the receptors is a human donor with ulcerative colitis or Crohn's disease, or a healthy co-twin of an affected twin (not recorded which).

V usage is TRBV12-3 or TRBV12-4 and J usage is TRBJ2-1; TCRdb indicates TRBD2, and absent DNA this call remains unverified. The CDR3 contains 15 residues. The CDR3 sequence: CASSSGLAGANEQFF.

This chain connects TRBV27 to TRBJ2-7. In germline, CDR1 is MNHEY, CDR2 SMNVEV (reference sequence). The CDR3 runs to 13 residues. This chain's CDR3 is CASSLQSSYEQYF.

This sequence joins TRBV20-1 and TRBJ1-5; TCRdb names TRBD1, which stays unverified in the absence of DNA. The CDR3 covers 17 residues. CDR1 DFQATT and CDR2 SNEGSKA come from the germline V gene (reference sequence). CDR3: CSARGQGMLHSNQPQHF.

This chain connects TRBV12-3 or TRBV12-4 to TRBJ1-3; with no DNA, the TCRdb D assignment of TRBD1 cannot be verified. The CDR3 is made up of 15 amino acids. The CDR3 spells CASSLTGATGNTIYF.

The CDR3 here is CSVKGVGNTIYF. J is TRBJ1-3 and V is TRBV29-1. The CDR3 is 12 amino acids. CDR1 is SQVTM, CDR2 ANQGSEA, per germline.

The rearrangement joins TRBV5-5 to TRBJ1-2. The CDR3 consists of 12 residues. CDR1 and CDR2 from the germline V gene are SGHKS and YYEKEE (reference sequence). The chain's CDR3 is CASSVANYGYTF. The complete variable domain, with remaining parts taken from reference TRBV5-5 and TRBJ1-2, reads DAGVTQSPTHLIKTRGQQVTLRCSPISGHKSVSWYQQVLGQGPQFIFQYYEKEERGRGNFPDRFSARQFPNYSSELNVNALLLGDSALYLCASSVANYGYTFGSGTRLTVV.

V and J are TRBV27 and TRBJ2-7; TCRdb calls TRBD2, which cannot be checked without DNA. Looked up from germline, CDR1 is MNHEY and CDR2 is SMNVEV (reference sequence). The CDR3 runs 13 residues. The CDR3 sequence is CASSFGLAYEQYF.

The chain recombines TRBV23-1 with TRBJ2-5. TRBV23-1 is an ORF; its function is uncertain. The CDR3 sequence is 16 residues long. CDR3: CASSQSIWEYQETQYF.

The V and J genes are TRBV27 and TRBJ1-1; TCRdb's D gene call, TRBD1, goes unchecked for lack of DNA. This CDR3 is built from 14 residues. Germline V gene sequence: CDR1 MNHEY, CDR2 SMNVEV (reference sequence). Here the CDR3 reads CASSLHPWTGKAFF.

The chain employs TRBV20-1 and TRBJ2-7; TCRdb designates TRBD1, a call that cannot be tested without DNA. This CDR3 is 13 amino acids long. Germline CDR1 reads DFQATT; CDR2 reads SNEGSKA (reference sequence). CDR3 loop: CSARGGGSYEQYF.

This chain's CDR3 is CASSFRALAGGPGELFF. The V and J genes are TRBV6-5 and TRBJ2-2; the TCRdb call, TRBD2, lacks DNA for checking. In germline, CDR1 is MNHEY, CDR2 SVGAGI. The CDR3 totals 17 residues.

The CDR3 sequence: CASSGWDRYSNQPQHF. The V gene is TRBV6-1, the J gene TRBJ1-5; absent DNA, TCRdb's TRBD1 call cannot be checked. CDR3 length: 16 residues. In germline, CDR1 is MNHNS, CDR2 SASEGT.

This chain connects TRBV5-1 to TRBJ2-1. Germline V gene data show CDR1 as SGHRS and CDR2 as YFSETQ. The CDR3 spans 14 residues. The CDR3 sequence: CASSFSGTSNEQFF.

The rearrangement links TRBV12-3 or TRBV12-4 to TRBJ1-5; as DNA is missing, the TRBD1 call by TCRdb cannot be tested. The CDR3 length is 15 residues. CDR3 protein: CASSFGTGGNQPQHF.